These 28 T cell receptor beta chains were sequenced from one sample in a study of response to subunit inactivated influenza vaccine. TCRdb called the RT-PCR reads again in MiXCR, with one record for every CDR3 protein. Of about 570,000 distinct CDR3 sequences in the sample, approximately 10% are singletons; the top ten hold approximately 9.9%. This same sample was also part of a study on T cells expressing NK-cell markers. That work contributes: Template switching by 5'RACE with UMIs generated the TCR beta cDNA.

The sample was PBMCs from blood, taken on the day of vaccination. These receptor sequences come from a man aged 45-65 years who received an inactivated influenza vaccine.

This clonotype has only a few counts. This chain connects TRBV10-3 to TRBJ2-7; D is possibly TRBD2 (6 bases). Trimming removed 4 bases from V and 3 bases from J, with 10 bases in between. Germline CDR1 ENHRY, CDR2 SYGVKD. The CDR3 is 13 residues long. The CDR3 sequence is CAISVMGGYEQYF. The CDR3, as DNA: TGTGCCATCAGTGTTATGGGAGGCTACGAGCAGTACTTC.

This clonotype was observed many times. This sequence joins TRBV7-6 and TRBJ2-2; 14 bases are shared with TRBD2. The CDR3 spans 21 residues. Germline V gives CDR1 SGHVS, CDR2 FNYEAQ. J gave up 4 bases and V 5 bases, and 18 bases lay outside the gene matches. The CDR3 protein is CASSQLKPTSGRAGGTGELFF. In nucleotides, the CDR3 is TGTGCCAGCAGCCAACTGAAGCCGACTAGCGGGAGGGCCGGTGGCACCGGGGAGCTGTTTTTT.

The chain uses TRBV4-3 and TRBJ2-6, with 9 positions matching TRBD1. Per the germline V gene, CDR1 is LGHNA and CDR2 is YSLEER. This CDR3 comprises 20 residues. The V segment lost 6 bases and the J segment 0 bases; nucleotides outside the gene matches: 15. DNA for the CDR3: TGCGCCAGCAGTCCTGGGATTGCGACAGGGGGTAGCTCTGGGGCCAACGTCCTGACTTTC. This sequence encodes CASSPGIATGGSSGANVLTF.

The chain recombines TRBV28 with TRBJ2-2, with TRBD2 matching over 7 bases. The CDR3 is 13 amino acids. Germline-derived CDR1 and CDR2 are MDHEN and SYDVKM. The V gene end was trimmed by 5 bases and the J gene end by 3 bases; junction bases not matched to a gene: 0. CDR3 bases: TGTGCCAGCAGTGCGGGGGACACCGGGGAGCTGTTTTTT. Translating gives CASSAGDTGELFF.

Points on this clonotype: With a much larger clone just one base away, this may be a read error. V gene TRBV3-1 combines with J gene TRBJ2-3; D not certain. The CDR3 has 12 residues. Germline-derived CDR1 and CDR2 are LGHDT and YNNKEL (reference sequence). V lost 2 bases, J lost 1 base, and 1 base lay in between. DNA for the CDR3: TGTGCCAGCAGCCAACGCACAGATACGCAGTATTTT. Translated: CASSQRTDTQYF.

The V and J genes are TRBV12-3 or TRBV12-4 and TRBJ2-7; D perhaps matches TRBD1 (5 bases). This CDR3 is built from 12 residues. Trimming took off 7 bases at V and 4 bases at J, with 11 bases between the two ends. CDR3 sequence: CASTPSGYEQYF. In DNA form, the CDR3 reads TGTGCCAGCACCCCATCAGGGTACGAGCAGTACTTC.

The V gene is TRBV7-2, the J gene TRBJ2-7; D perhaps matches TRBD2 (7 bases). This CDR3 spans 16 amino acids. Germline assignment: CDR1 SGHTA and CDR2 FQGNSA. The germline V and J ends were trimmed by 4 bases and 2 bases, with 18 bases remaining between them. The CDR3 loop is CASSSKGGGGPYEQYF. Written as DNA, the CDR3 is TGTGCCAGCAGCTCCAAGGGTGGCGGGGGCCCCTACGAGCAGTACTTC.

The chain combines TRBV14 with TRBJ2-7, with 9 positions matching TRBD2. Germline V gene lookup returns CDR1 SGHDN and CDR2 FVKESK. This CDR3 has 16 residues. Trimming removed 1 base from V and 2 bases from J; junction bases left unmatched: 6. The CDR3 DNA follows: TGTGCCAGCAGCCAAGTGGCTAGCGGGGTACCCTACGAGCAGTACTTC. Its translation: CASSQVASGVPYEQYF.

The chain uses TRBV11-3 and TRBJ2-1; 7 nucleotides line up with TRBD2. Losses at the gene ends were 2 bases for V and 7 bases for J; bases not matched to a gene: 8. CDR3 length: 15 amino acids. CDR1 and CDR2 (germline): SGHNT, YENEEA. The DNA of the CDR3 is TGTGCCAGCAGCTTACGGGAGCGGGGAAGGAATGAGCAGTTCTTC. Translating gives CASSLRERGRNEQFF.

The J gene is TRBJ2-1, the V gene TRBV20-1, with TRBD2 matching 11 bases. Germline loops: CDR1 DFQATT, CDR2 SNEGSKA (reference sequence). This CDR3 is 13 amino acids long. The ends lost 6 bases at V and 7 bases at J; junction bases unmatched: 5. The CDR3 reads CSALRLAGNEQFF. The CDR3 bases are TGCAGTGCGTTACGACTAGCGGGAAATGAGCAGTTCTTC.

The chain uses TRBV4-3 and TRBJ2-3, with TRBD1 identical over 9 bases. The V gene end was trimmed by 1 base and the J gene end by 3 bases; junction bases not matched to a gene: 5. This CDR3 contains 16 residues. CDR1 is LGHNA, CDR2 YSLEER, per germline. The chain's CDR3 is CASSQAGQGFTDTQYF. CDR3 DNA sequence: TGCGCCAGCAGCCAAGCGGGACAGGGATTTACAGATACGCAGTATTTT.

The CDR3 nucleotides are TGTGCCAGCAGACTGCAGGGTTCCTACAATGAGCAGTTCTTC. The encoded protein is CASRLQGSYNEQFF. V usage is TRBV28 and J usage is TRBJ2-1, with TRBD1 as a possible D gene (5 bases). The V and J ends lost 6 bases and 1 base respectively, with 10 bases between them. This CDR3 contains 14 residues. Germline V gene data show CDR1 as MDHEN and CDR2 as SYDVKM.

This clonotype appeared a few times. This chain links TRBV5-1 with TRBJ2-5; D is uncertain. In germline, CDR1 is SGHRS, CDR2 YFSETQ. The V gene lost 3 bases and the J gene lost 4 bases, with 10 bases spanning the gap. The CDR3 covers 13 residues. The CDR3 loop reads CASSYRLGETQYF. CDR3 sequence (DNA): TGCGCCAGCAGCTATAGGCTAGGAGAGACCCAGTACTTC.

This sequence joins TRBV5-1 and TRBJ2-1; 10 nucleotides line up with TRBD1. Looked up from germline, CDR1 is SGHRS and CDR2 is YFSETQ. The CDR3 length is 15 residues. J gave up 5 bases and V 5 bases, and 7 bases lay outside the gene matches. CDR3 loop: CASRYRDRGNNEQFF. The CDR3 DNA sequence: TGCGCCAGCAGGTACCGGGACAGGGGAAACAATGAGCAGTTCTTC.

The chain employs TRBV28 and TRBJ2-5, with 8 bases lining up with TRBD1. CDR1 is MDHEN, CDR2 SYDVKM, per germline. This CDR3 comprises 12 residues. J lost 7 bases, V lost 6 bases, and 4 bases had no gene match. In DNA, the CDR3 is TGTGCCAGCAGCTATGGGACAGGGACCCAGTACTTC. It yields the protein CASSYGTGTQYF.

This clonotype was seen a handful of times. The CDR3 DNA reads TGTGCCATCAGCGAAGCAACTAATGAAAAACTGTTTTTT. The encoded protein is CAISEATNEKLFF. The rearrangement links TRBV10-3 to TRBJ1-4; the D is unclear. This CDR3 comprises 13 residues. Germline loops: CDR1 ENHRY, CDR2 SYGVKD. V was pared by 6 bases and J by 0 bases, with 5 bases between.

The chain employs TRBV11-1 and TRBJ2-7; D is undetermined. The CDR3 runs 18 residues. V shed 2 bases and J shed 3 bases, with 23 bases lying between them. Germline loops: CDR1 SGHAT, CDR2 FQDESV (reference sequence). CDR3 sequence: CASSLWAAAGARLYEQYF. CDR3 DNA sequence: TGTGCCAGCAGCTTATGGGCGGCTGCCGGCGCACGGCTCTACGAGCAGTACTTC.

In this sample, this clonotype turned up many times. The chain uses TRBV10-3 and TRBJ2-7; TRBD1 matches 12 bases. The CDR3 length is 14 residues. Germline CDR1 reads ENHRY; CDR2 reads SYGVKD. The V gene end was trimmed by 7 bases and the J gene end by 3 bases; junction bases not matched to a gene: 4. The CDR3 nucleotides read TGTGCCATCATGAGGGACAGGGGGCTCTACGAGCAGTACTTC. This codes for CAIMRDRGLYEQYF.

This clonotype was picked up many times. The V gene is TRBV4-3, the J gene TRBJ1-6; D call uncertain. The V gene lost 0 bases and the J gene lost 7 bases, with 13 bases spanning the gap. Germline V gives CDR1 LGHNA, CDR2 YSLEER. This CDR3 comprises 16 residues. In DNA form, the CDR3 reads TGCGCCAGCAGCCAAGACCGGGCAGGCCAGAATTCACCCCTCCACTTT. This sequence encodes CASSQDRAGQNSPLHF.

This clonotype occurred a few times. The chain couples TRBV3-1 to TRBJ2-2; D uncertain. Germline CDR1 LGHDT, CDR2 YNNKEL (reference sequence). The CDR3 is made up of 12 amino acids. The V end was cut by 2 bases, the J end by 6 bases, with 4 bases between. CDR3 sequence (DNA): TGTGCCAGCAGCCAAAGCGCCGGGGAGCTGTTTTTT. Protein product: CASSQSAGELFF.

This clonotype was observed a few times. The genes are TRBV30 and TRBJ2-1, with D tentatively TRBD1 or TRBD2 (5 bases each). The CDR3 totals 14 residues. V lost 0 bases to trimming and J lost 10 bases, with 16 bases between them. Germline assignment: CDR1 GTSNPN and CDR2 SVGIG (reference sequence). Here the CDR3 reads CAWSVPPGTREQFF. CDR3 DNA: TGTGCCTGGAGTGTACCCCCAGGGACGAGGGAGCAGTTCTTC.

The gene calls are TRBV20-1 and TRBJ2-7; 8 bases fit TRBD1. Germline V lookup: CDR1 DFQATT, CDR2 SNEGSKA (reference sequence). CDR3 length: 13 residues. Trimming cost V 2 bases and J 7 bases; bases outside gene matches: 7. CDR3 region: CSARKDRVGEQYF. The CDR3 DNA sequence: TGCAGTGCTAGAAAGGACAGGGTGGGGGAGCAGTACTTC.

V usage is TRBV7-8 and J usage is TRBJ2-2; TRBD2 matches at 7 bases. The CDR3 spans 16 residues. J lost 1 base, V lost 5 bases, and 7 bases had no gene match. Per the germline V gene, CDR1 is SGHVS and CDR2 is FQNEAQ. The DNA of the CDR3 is TGTGCCAGCAGCCCGCTAGCGGCCTTGAACACCGGGGAGCTGTTTTTT. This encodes CASSPLAALNTGELFF.

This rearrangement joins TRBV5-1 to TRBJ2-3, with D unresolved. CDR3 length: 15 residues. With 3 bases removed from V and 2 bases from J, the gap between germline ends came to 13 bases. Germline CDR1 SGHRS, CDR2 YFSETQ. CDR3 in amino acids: CASSYRDPNTDTQYF. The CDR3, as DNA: TGCGCCAGCAGCTACAGAGACCCAAACACAGATACGCAGTATTTT.

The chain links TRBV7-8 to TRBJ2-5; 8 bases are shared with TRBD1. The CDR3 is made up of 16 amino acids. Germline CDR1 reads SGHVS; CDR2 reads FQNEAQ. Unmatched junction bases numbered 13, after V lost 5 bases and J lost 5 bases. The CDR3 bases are TGTGCCAGCAGCCCGTCCAACCAGGGGGCTAGTGAGACCCAGTACTTC. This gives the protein CASSPSNQGASETQYF.

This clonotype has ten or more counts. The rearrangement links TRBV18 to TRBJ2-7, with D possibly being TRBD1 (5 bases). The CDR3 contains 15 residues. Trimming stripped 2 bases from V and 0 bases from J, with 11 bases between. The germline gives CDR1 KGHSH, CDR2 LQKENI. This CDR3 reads CASSPGALSSYEQYF. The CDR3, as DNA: TGTGCCAGCTCACCAGGGGCCTTGAGCTCCTACGAGCAGTACTTC. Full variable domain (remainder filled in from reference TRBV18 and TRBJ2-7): NAGVMQNPRHLVRRRGQEARLRCSPMKGHSHVYWYRQLPEEGLKFMVYLQKENIIDESGMPKERFSAEFPKEGPSILRIQQVVRGDSAAYFCASSPGALSSYEQYFGPGTRLTVT.

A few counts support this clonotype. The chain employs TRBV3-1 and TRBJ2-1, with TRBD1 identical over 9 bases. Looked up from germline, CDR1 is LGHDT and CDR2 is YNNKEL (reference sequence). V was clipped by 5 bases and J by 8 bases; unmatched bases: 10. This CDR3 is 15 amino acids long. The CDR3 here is CASSKRDREGDEQFF. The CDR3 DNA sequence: TGTGCCAGCAGCAAACGGGACAGGGAGGGCGATGAGCAGTTCTTC.

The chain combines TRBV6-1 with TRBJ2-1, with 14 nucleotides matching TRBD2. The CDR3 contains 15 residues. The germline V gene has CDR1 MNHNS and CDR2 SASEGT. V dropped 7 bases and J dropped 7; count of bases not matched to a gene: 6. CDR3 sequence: CASKIGTSGSNEQFF. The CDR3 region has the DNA TGTGCCAGCAAGATCGGGACTAGCGGGAGTAATGAGCAGTTCTTC.